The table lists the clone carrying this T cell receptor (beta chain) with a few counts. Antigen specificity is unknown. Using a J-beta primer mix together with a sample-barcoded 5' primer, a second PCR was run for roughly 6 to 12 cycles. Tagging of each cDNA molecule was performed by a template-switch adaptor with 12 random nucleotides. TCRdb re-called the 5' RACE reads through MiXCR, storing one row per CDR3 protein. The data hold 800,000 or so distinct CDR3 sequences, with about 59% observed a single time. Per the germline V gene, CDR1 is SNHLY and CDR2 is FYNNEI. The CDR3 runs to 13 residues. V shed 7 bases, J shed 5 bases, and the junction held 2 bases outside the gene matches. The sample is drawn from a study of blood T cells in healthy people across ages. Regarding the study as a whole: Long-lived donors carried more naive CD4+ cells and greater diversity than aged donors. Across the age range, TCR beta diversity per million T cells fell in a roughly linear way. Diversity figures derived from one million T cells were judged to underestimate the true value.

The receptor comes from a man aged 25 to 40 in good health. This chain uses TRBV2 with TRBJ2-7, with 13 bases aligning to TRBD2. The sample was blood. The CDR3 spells CASTGTSGDEQYF. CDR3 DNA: TGTGCCAGCACTGGGACTAGCGGGGACGAGCAGTACTTC. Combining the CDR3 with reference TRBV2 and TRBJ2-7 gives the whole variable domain EPEVTQTPSHQVTQMGQEVILRCVPISNHLYFYWYRQILGQKVEFLVSFYNNEISEKSEIFDDQFSVERPDGSNFTLKIRSTKLEDSAMYFCASTGTSGDEQYFGPGTRLTVT.